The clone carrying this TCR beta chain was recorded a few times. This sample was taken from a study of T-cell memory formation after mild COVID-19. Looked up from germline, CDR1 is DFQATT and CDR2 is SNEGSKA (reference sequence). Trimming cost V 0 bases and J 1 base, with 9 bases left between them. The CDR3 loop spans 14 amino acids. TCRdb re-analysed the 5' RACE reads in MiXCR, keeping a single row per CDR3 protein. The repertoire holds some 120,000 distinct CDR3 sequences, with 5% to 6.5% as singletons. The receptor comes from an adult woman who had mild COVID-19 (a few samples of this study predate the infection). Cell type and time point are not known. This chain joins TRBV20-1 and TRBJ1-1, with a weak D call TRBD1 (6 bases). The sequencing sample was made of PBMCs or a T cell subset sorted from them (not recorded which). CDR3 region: CSARDQQGNTEAFF. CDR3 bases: TGCAGTGCTAGAGATCAACAGGGGAACACTGAAGCTTTCTTT.